One and the same sample provided the 10 T cell receptor beta chains below, sequenced in a study of blood T cell repertoires in COVID-19. Repertoires were generated with immunoSEQ multiplex PCR, while TCRdb's copy carries only in-frame clones and drops some. The repertoire consists of roughly 230,000 clones, with 85% occurring once and the leading ten covering 5% to 6.5%. The specimen was peripheral blood. Receptors originate from a man between 50 and 59 years old with COVID-19, enrolled during active disease.

The V and J genes are TRBV2 and TRBJ2-2; D remains ambiguous. The CDR3 consists of 13 residues. V dropped 4 bases and J dropped 3 bases, with 6 bases sitting between them. In germline, CDR1 is SNHLY, CDR2 FYNNEI. The CDR3 bases are TGTGCCAGCAGTGCCCTAGACACCGGGGAGCTGTTTTTT. Translation gives CASSALDTGELFF.

This clone showed up just once. V and J are TRBV7-2 and TRBJ2-4; 9 bases align to TRBD2. The CDR3 is made up of 16 amino acids. Germline CDR1 is SGHTA and CDR2 is FQGNSA. Trimming cost V 5 bases and J 8 bases; bases outside gene matches: 13. This CDR3 reads CASSPAGGGVGDIQYF. The CDR3 DNA follows: TGTGCCAGCAGCCCCGCCGGCGGGGGGGTGGGAGACATTCAGTACTTC. The full variable domain, rest sourced from reference TRBV7-2 and TRBJ2-4, is GAGVSQSPSNKVTEKGKDVELRCDPISGHTALYWYRQSLGQGLEFLIYFQGNSAPDKSGLPSDRFSAERTGGSVSTLTIQRTQQEDSAVYLCASSPAGGGVGDIQYFGAGTRLSVL.

The rearrangement joins TRBV29-1 to TRBJ1-1; TRBD1 is a possible D gene (6 bases). Deletions cut 1 base from V and 3 bases from J, with 18 bases between. CDR1 is SQVTM, CDR2 ANQGSEA, per germline. The CDR3 spans 16 residues. Here the CDR3 DNA reads TGCAGCGTTGAAGCTGAATCAGGGGTGGGTGACACTGAAGCTTTCTTT. It codes for CSVEAESGVGDTEAFF.

This clone was recorded only once. The rearrangement joins TRBV19 to TRBJ2-6, with TRBD2 matching over 10 bases. The J segment lost 0 bases and the V segment lost 6 bases, leaving 14 bases of the junction unmatched. This CDR3 contains 20 residues. Germline CDR1 and CDR2: LNHDA and SQIVND (reference sequence). In DNA form, the CDR3 reads TGTGCCAGTAGAGAAAATACGGGAGTAGCGGGGGGCTCTGGGGCCAACGTCCTGACTTTC. Its translation is CASRENTGVAGGSGANVLTF.

The chain combines TRBV3-1 (or the pseudogene TRBV3-2) with TRBJ2-7; perhaps TRBD1 as D (6 bases). CDR1 LGHDT and CDR2 YNNKEL come from the germline V gene (reference sequence). Trimming removed 4 bases at V and 5 bases at J, with 9 bases between. The CDR3 totals 12 residues. CDR3 DNA sequence: TGTGCCAGCAGCCCGGACAGCAACGAGCAGTACTTC. Protein product: CASSPDSNEQYF.

This clone appeared a single time. Sequence at one end of the junction differs from germline and may be a read error. The chain combines TRBV6-2 or TRBV6-3 with TRBJ2-7; D unclear. The CDR3 loop spans 14 amino acids. Germline CDR1 is MNHEY and CDR2 is SVGEGT. In DNA, the CDR3 is TGTGCCAGCAGTTTCCCCGGGTCCTCCAACGAGCAGTACTTC. It codes for CASSFPGSSNEQYF.

This chain joins TRBV13 and TRBJ2-5, with a possible D match to TRBD2 (5 bases). The CDR3 consists of 17 residues. The ends were cut back, 5 bases at V and 4 bases at J, with 23 bases in the middle. CDR1 PRHDT and CDR2 FYEKMQ come from the germline V gene (reference sequence). CDR3 DNA sequence: TGTGCCAGCAGCCCATCCCCCGAGAGGGCCAGGAGAGAGACCCAGTACTTC. Amino acid sequence: CASSPSPERARRETQYF.

The chain employs TRBV20-1 and TRBJ2-5; D is ambiguous. Germline V gene data show CDR1 as DFQATT and CDR2 as SNEGSKA (reference sequence). The CDR3 spans 11 residues. Trimming cost V 1 base and J 5 bases, with 5 bases left between them. The DNA of the CDR3 is TGCAGTGCTAGAGGCAGGGAGACCCAGTACTTC. Encoded protein: CSARGRETQYF.

The rearrangement joins TRBV19 to TRBJ2-2; TRBD1 aligns across 8 bases. V lost 5 bases, J lost 6 bases, and 5 bases stayed unmatched. CDR1 is LNHDA, CDR2 SQIVND, per germline (reference sequence). The CDR3 is made up of 14 amino acids. CDR3 amino acids: CASSPRQGPGELFF. CDR3 in DNA: TGTGCCAGTAGTCCCCGACAGGGGCCCGGGGAGCTGTTTTTT.

The J gene is TRBJ1-2, the V gene TRBV7-9; 7 nucleotides line up with TRBD1. Trimming removed 1 base from V and 4 bases from J; junction bases left unmatched: 3. The CDR3 has 14 residues. Germline CDR1 and CDR2: SEHNR and FQNEAQ (reference sequence). CDR3 sequence reads: CASSLGGTAYGYTF. The CDR3, as DNA: TGTGCCAGCAGCTTAGGGGGGACAGCCTATGGCTACACCTTC.